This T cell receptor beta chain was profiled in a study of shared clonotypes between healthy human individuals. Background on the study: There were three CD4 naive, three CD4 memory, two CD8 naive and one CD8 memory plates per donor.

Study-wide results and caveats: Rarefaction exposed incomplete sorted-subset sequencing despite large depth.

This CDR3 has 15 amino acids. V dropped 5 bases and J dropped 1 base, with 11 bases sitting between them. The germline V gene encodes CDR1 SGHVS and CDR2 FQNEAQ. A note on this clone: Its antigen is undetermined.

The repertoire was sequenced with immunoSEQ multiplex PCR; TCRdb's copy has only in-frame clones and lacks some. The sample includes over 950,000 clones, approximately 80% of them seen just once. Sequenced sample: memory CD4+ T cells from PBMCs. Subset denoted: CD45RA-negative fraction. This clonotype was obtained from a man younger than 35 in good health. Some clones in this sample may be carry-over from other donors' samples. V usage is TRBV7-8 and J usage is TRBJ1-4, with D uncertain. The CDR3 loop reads CASSPWTETNEKLFF. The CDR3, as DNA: TGTGCCAGCAGCCCATGGACGGAAACTAATGAAAAACTGTTTTTT.